The rows below give T cell receptor beta chains drawn from one sample of a study of blood T cell repertoires in COVID-19. Here immunoSEQ multiplex PCR was the method, and the copy in TCRdb shows in-frame clones only, minus some. The repertoire holds roughly 60,000 clones, around nine tenths seen once, with 9.1% in the top ten. The specimen was peripheral blood. The source is an elderly woman with active COVID-19. The CDR3 runs from the conserved cysteine through the conserved F or W. Fields, in order: CDR3 protein, D gene, V gene. D genes are given only for firm matches.

CASSVLAGGETQYF TRBD2 TRBV2
CASSRQVQETQYF . TRBV12-3/TRBV12-4
CASSRQGAGANVLTF TRBD1 TRBV19
CASSPLSGTSGIGETQYF TRBD2 TRBV18
CASRAFGANVLTF . TRBV12-3/TRBV12-4
CASSLPQGAKNIQYF . TRBV28
CASSLDSNYGYTF . TRBV7-8
CASQTSGSTGELFF TRBD2 TRBV7-2
CASSLGGLAGETQYF TRBD2 TRBV7-2
CSASVAGDGELFF TRBD2 TRBV20-1
CAIRTTTNYGYTF . TRBV28
CASSYTRGTEAFF . TRBV6-2/TRBV6-3
CASKTGLDTGELFF . TRBV7-7
CASSIVLAEGNEQFF TRBD2 TRBV19
CASRAEWGLADTQYF . TRBV6-5
CASSLVGQGPETQYF TRBD1 TRBV5-4
CASSPGPIRSKNIQYF . TRBV5-1
CASSSTGRAEAFF . TRBV6-5
CASSPSAGGPGDTQYF TRBD2 TRBV27
CASSLAGGYNEQFF TRBD2 TRBV10-1
CAWTRGGFVAVNEKLFF . TRBV30
CASSPTRDSYNEQFF . TRBV9
CAISGTGVDTQYF TRBD1 TRBV10-3
CASSLDSGANTGELFF . TRBV5-4
CASRPRGGGANVLTF TRBD2 TRBV5-4
CASSEAKGLAVETQYF TRBD2 TRBV2
CASRLRYNQPQHF . TRBV6-5
CASSLDQSGANVLTF . TRBV5-4
CASSLMGGSYEQYF TRBD2 TRBV5-1
CASSPRSGSDYEQYF . TRBV7-2
CASSQGAGIAKNIQYF TRBD2 TRBV3-1/TRBV3-2
CASSIQGIGELFF . TRBV19
CASSQVSGGAGDTQYF TRBD2 TRBV3-1/TRBV3-2
CASSLDRLDYGYTF . TRBV5-4
CASSLGGGGYTF . TRBV5-1
CASRGSGESTGELFF TRBD2 TRBV6-6
CSGGQGRMIGRQETQYF TRBD1 TRBV29-1
CASSMDAGGTEAFF . TRBV19
CSVVEAGGKQTQYF TRBD1 TRBV29-1
CASSLVLARSPGGTQYF . TRBV11-2
CASSSRPGDREQFF . TRBV7-9
CASSLAPRRGRSNQPQHF . TRBV7-2
CASLVSSVYGYTF . TRBV6-5
CSVLAYEQYF . TRBV29-1
CASKLSDNREKLFF . TRBV2
CASSFLGEQFF . TRBV28
CASSSQGATNEKLFF . TRBV28
CASSPSSTGSFNEQFF TRBD1 TRBV18
CAVTRGVGGYTF . TRBV19
CASSPTGGGIETQYF TRBD2 TRBV7-8
CASSLAFRDKNYGYTF . TRBV5-5
CASSVGRANYGYTF . TRBV2
CASSLTGGQPQHF TRBD1 TRBV12-3/TRBV12-4
CASSQGTGEGQPQHF . TRBV3-1/TRBV3-2
CASGQGSLFNQPQHF TRBD1 TRBV28
CASSTPSRLAGGRSYNEQFF TRBD2 TRBV19
CASSQGGWAGERTDTQYF TRBD2 TRBV4-1
CATSDARGGDYGYTF . TRBV24-1